The rows below give T cell receptor beta chains drawn from one sample of a study of blood T cell repertoires in COVID-19. Only in-frame clones appear in the TCRdb table, and some are missing; sequencing was by immunoSEQ multiplex PCR. The sample lists over 200,000 clones, roughly 87% occurring once. The sequencing sample was made of peripheral blood. The receptors here all came from a woman aged 18-29 years who had recovered from COVID-19. The CDR3 runs from the conserved cysteine through the conserved F or W. D genes are given only for firm matches. Clone size appears in some rows only: once, few, many, or a class for an expanded clone.

j_gene: TRBJ2-7
d_gene: TRBD2
v_gene: TRBV27
abundance: -
CDR3nt: TGTGCCAGCAGTATCCTCCCCCCTAGCGGGAGTACCTACGAGCAGTACTTC
CDR3aa: CASSILPPSGSTYEQYF

j_gene: TRBJ2-1
d_gene: TRBD1
v_gene: TRBV5-1
abundance: few
CDR3nt: TGCGCCAGCAGCTCGGAAGGACAGGTCTCCTACAATGAGCAGTTCTTC
CDR3aa: CASSSEGQVSYNEQFF

j_gene: TRBJ2-5
d_gene: -
v_gene: TRBV11-2
abundance: -
CDR3nt: TGTGCCAGCAGCTTAGAAGGGGCAGAGACCCAGTACTTC
CDR3aa: CASSLEGAETQYF

j_gene: TRBJ2-5
d_gene: TRBD1
v_gene: TRBV24-1
abundance: once
CDR3nt: TGTGCCACCCAAGGGACAGGGGTCCCCGTGGAGACCCAGTACTTC
CDR3aa: CATQGTGVPVETQYF

j_gene: TRBJ1-3
d_gene: -
v_gene: TRBV5-6
abundance: -
CDR3nt: TGTGCCAGCAGCTTCCTAGGAAACACCATATATTTT
CDR3aa: CASSFLGNTIYF

j_gene: TRBJ2-7
d_gene: TRBD2
v_gene: TRBV7-9
abundance: -
CDR3nt: TGTGCCAGCAGCTCCGACCGCCGGCTAGCGGGAGAGATGGGGCAGTACTTC
CDR3aa: CASSSDRRLAGEMGQYF

j_gene: TRBJ2-5
d_gene: TRBD1
v_gene: TRBV4-3
abundance: -
CDR3nt: TGCGCCAGCAGCCAAGCCGGAACAGGGGACCAAGAGACCCAGTACTTC
CDR3aa: CASSQAGTGDQETQYF

j_gene: TRBJ2-1
d_gene: -
v_gene: TRBV4-3
abundance: -
CDR3nt: TGCGCCAGCAGCCAGCACCAGGGCGGGACGGCCAATGAGCAGTTCTTC
CDR3aa: CASSQHQGGTANEQFF

j_gene: TRBJ1-1
d_gene: -
v_gene: TRBV7-3
abundance: -
CDR3nt: TGTGCCAGCAGCTTAGGGGGCGCCGGGGCCACTGAAGCTTTCTTT
CDR3aa: CASSLGGAGATEAFF

j_gene: TRBJ1-5
d_gene: -
v_gene: TRBV28
abundance: -
CDR3nt: TGTGCCAGCAGCCGCGCACAGAGATCAGCACCCCAGCATTTT
CDR3aa: CASSRAQRSAPQHF

j_gene: TRBJ1-1
d_gene: -
v_gene: TRBV27
abundance: -
CDR3nt: TGTGCCAGCGCGCGCGCGGGATACACTGAAGCTTTCTTT
CDR3aa: CASARAGYTEAFF

j_gene: TRBJ1-1
d_gene: -
v_gene: TRBV7-3
abundance: once
CDR3nt: TGTGCCAGCAGCTCAATAATCGGCACTGAAGCTTTCTTT
CDR3aa: CASSSIIGTEAFF

j_gene: TRBJ1-5
d_gene: -
v_gene: TRBV10-1
abundance: -
CDR3nt: TGCGCCAGCAGAGGGGGAAACAATCAGCCCCAGCATTTT
CDR3aa: CASRGGNNQPQHF

j_gene: TRBJ1-2
d_gene: TRBD1
v_gene: TRBV7-9
abundance: once
CDR3nt: TGTGCCAGCAGCTCCGGACAGGGGAAAAATGGCTACACCTTC
CDR3aa: CASSSGQGKNGYTF

j_gene: TRBJ2-1
d_gene: TRBD2
v_gene: TRBV7-2
abundance: -
CDR3nt: TGTGCCAGCAGCCGCGACCCTAGCGGGAGTAATGAGCAGTTCTTC
CDR3aa: CASSRDPSGSNEQFF

j_gene: TRBJ1-1
d_gene: TRBD1
v_gene: TRBV3-1/TRBV3-2
abundance: -
CDR3nt: TGTGCCAGCAGCCAGACAGGGATGAACACTGAAGCTTTCTTT
CDR3aa: CASSQTGMNTEAFF

j_gene: TRBJ1-1
d_gene: -
v_gene: TRBV25-1
abundance: -
CDR3nt: TGTGCCAGCAGTGATGATCGATCTGCGGGCACTGAAGCTTTCTTT
CDR3aa: CASSDDRSAGTEAFF

j_gene: TRBJ1-2
d_gene: TRBD1
v_gene: TRBV5-1
abundance: once
CDR3nt: TGCGCCAGCAGCTATCAGGGGGACTATGGCTACACCTTC
CDR3aa: CASSYQGDYGYTF

j_gene: TRBJ2-6
d_gene: TRBD2
v_gene: TRBV15
abundance: -
CDR3nt: TGTGCCACCAGCAGAGCTGTAGGGGGTAGCGGGAGGGCCATAACTGGGGCCAACGTCCTGACTTTC
CDR3aa: CATSRAVGGSGRAITGANVLTF

j_gene: TRBJ2-5
d_gene: -
v_gene: TRBV21-1
abundance: -
CDR3nt: TGTGCCAGCACCTCTCCGGGACAGCAAGAGACCCAGTACTTC
CDR3aa: CASTSPGQQETQYF

j_gene: TRBJ2-1
d_gene: -
v_gene: TRBV7-6
abundance: -
CDR3nt: TGTGCCAGCAGCTCTCGGACAGTTTCTAATGAGCAGTTCTTC
CDR3aa: CASSSRTVSNEQFF

j_gene: TRBJ2-1
d_gene: TRBD2
v_gene: TRBV4-1
abundance: -
CDR3nt: TGCGCCAGCAGCCAAGTCGTGGGGGGGAGCAGGGAGCAGTTCTTC
CDR3aa: CASSQVVGGSREQFF

j_gene: TRBJ2-1
d_gene: TRBD2
v_gene: TRBV4-3
abundance: once
CDR3nt: TGCGCCAGCAGCCAAGTCCTCGAGGGACTAGCGGGAGCGAACCTCTACAATGAGCAGTTCTTC
CDR3aa: CASSQVLEGLAGANLYNEQFF

j_gene: TRBJ2-1
d_gene: TRBD2
v_gene: TRBV7-6
abundance: -
CDR3nt: TGTGCCAGCAGCTTAGCGGAGGGACTAGCGGGATGGGGCTACAATGAGCAGTTCTTC
CDR3aa: CASSLAEGLAGWGYNEQFF

j_gene: TRBJ2-1
d_gene: TRBD2
v_gene: TRBV9
abundance: -
CDR3nt: TGTGCCAGCAGCTCTGGGGGACTAGCCGATGAGCAGTTCTTC
CDR3aa: CASSSGGLADEQFF

j_gene: TRBJ2-1
d_gene: TRBD2
v_gene: TRBV5-4
abundance: -
CDR3nt: TGTGCCAGCAGCACCAACACCGGGACTAGATACTATGAGCAGTTCTTC
CDR3aa: CASSTNTGTRYYEQFF

j_gene: TRBJ2-1
d_gene: TRBD2
v_gene: TRBV9
abundance: -
CDR3nt: TGTGCCAGCAGCCCGCGGACTAGCGGGAGGGCCATCTACAATGAGCAGTTCTTC
CDR3aa: CASSPRTSGRAIYNEQFF

j_gene: TRBJ1-2
d_gene: -
v_gene: TRBV5-5
abundance: -
CDR3nt: TGTGCCAGCAGCTTGGACAGTCCGGAAAGCTATGGCTACACCTTC
CDR3aa: CASSLDSPESYGYTF

j_gene: TRBJ2-7
d_gene: -
v_gene: TRBV13
abundance: -
CDR3nt: TGTGCCAGCAGAAAAGGGGCGGGACTCGAGCAGTACTTC
CDR3aa: CASRKGAGLEQYF

j_gene: TRBJ1-5
d_gene: TRBD1
v_gene: TRBV27
abundance: few
CDR3nt: TGTGCCAGCAGACAGGGGTTCCAGCCCCAGCATTTT
CDR3aa: CASRQGFQPQHF

j_gene: TRBJ1-1
d_gene: -
v_gene: TRBV4-2
abundance: -
CDR3nt: TGTGCCAGCAGCCATTCCGGGTCCCACACTGAAGCTTTCTTT
CDR3aa: CASSHSGSHTEAFF

j_gene: TRBJ2-2
d_gene: -
v_gene: TRBV21-1
abundance: -
CDR3nt: TGTGCCAGCAGCAAAGGGGACGGGACAGAGAACACCGGGGAGCTGTTTTTT
CDR3aa: CASSKGDGTENTGELFF

j_gene: TRBJ2-7
d_gene: TRBD2
v_gene: TRBV7-3
abundance: few
CDR3nt: TGTGCCAGCAGCCAATTAGCGGGAGCCAACGAGCAGTACTTC
CDR3aa: CASSQLAGANEQYF

j_gene: TRBJ2-5
d_gene: -
v_gene: TRBV27
abundance: -
CDR3nt: TGTGCCAGCAGGCGACAGCACCAAGAGACCCAGTACTTC
CDR3aa: CASRRQHQETQYF

j_gene: TRBJ1-5
d_gene: -
v_gene: TRBV5-1
abundance: -
CDR3nt: TGCGCCAGCAGCTTGGACAGGGATCAGCCCCAGCATTTT
CDR3aa: CASSLDRDQPQHF

j_gene: TRBJ2-3
d_gene: TRBD2
v_gene: TRBV4-3
abundance: -
CDR3nt: TGCGCCAGCAGCCAAGATGGAGGACTAGCGGGTTTCCTTAGCACAGATACGCAGTATTTT
CDR3aa: CASSQDGGLAGFLSTDTQYF

j_gene: TRBJ2-2
d_gene: -
v_gene: TRBV9
abundance: -
CDR3nt: TGTGCCAGCAGCGATCGGGGTGGCGGGGAGCTGTTTTTT
CDR3aa: CASSDRGGGELFF

j_gene: TRBJ2-5
d_gene: -
v_gene: TRBV27
abundance: -
CDR3nt: TGTGCCAGCAGTTTCGGGGGAGAGACCCAGTACTTC
CDR3aa: CASSFGGETQYF

j_gene: TRBJ2-3
d_gene: TRBD2
v_gene: TRBV7-3
abundance: -
CDR3nt: TGTGCCAGCAGCCTCCGATTAGCGGGAGCAACAGATACGCAGTATTTT
CDR3aa: CASSLRLAGATDTQYF

j_gene: TRBJ2-1
d_gene: TRBD2
v_gene: TRBV9
abundance: -
CDR3nt: TGTGCCAGCAGCGTGCTAGCGGCCCTGGACAATGAGCAGTTCTTC
CDR3aa: CASSVLAALDNEQFF

j_gene: TRBJ1-1
d_gene: -
v_gene: TRBV25-1
abundance: -
CDR3nt: TGTGCCAGCAGTCAAATACGGGGGAACACTGAAGCTTTCTTT
CDR3aa: CASSQIRGNTEAFF

j_gene: TRBJ2-5
d_gene: -
v_gene: TRBV7-2
abundance: -
CDR3nt: TGTGCCAGCAGCTTAGAGAGGCGCGGGACCCAGTACTTC
CDR3aa: CASSLERRGTQYF

j_gene: TRBJ1-1
d_gene: -
v_gene: TRBV27
abundance: once
CDR3nt: TGTGCCAGCAGTTTAACTCAGGGATCTTTTGTAGCTTTCTTT
CDR3aa: CASSLTQGSFVAFF

j_gene: TRBJ1-1
d_gene: -
v_gene: TRBV18
abundance: few
CDR3nt: TGTGCCAGCTCACCACCGTCGGGGGCTGAAGCTTTCTTT
CDR3aa: CASSPPSGAEAFF

j_gene: TRBJ2-1
d_gene: TRBD2
v_gene: TRBV6-2/TRBV6-3
abundance: -
CDR3nt: TGTGCCAGCAGTTACCGAACCGGGACTAGCGGGAGGGCTATTTCCTATGAGCAGTTCTTC
CDR3aa: CASSYRTGTSGRAISYEQFF

j_gene: TRBJ1-2
d_gene: -
v_gene: TRBV12-3/TRBV12-4
abundance: -
CDR3nt: TGTGCCAGCAGTAAACAGGATAACTATGGCTACACCTTC
CDR3aa: CASSKQDNYGYTF

j_gene: TRBJ2-2
d_gene: -
v_gene: TRBV27
abundance: -
CDR3nt: TGTGCCAGCAGTTTATTAAGCGGCACCGGGGAGCTGTTTTTT
CDR3aa: CASSLLSGTGELFF

j_gene: TRBJ1-4
d_gene: -
v_gene: TRBV4-1
abundance: -
CDR3nt: TGCGCCAGCAGCCAAGACCTGAGGGATGAAAAACTGTTTTTT
CDR3aa: CASSQDLRDEKLFF

j_gene: TRBJ2-1
d_gene: -
v_gene: TRBV10-2
abundance: -
CDR3nt: TGCGCCAGCAGTGAAGGTGCTCCTAGCTCCTACAATGAGCAGTTCTTC
CDR3aa: CASSEGAPSSYNEQFF

j_gene: TRBJ2-1
d_gene: TRBD1
v_gene: TRBV30
abundance: -
CDR3nt: TGTGCCTGGAGGGCCCTACAGGGGGACAATGAGCAGTTCTTC
CDR3aa: CAWRALQGDNEQFF

j_gene: TRBJ1-1
d_gene: -
v_gene: TRBV4-2
abundance: -
CDR3nt: TGTGCCAGCAGCCAAGATGGTCCCCTCGGTGAAGCTTTCTTT
CDR3aa: CASSQDGPLGEAFF

j_gene: TRBJ2-7
d_gene: TRBD1
v_gene: TRBV28
abundance: -
CDR3nt: TGTGCCAGCAGTCTAAGAGCCGGGACAGGAAGTTACGAGCAGTACTTC
CDR3aa: CASSLRAGTGSYEQYF

j_gene: TRBJ1-1
d_gene: -
v_gene: TRBV12-3/TRBV12-4
abundance: -
CDR3nt: TGTGCCAGCAGCCAGAGTGCCCGGGGAGGTGCTTTCTTT
CDR3aa: CASSQSARGGAFF

j_gene: TRBJ1-1
d_gene: -
v_gene: TRBV4-3
abundance: -
CDR3nt: TGCGCCAGCAGCCAATCCACAGGGTTGAACACTGAAGCTTTCTTT
CDR3aa: CASSQSTGLNTEAFF

j_gene: TRBJ2-1
d_gene: TRBD2
v_gene: TRBV19
abundance: -
CDR3nt: TGTGCCAGTAGCACAGACAGGGACATGACTAGCGGGATTACCAATGAGCAGTTCTTC
CDR3aa: CASSTDRDMTSGITNEQFF

j_gene: TRBJ2-7
d_gene: TRBD1
v_gene: TRBV5-1
abundance: -
CDR3nt: TGCGCCAGCAGCCAGGTGAACAGGGGGCGCGTCCCCTACGAGCAGTACTTC
CDR3aa: CASSQVNRGRVPYEQYF

j_gene: TRBJ1-1
d_gene: TRBD1
v_gene: TRBV25-1
abundance: -
CDR3nt: TGTGCCAGCACCGGGACAGGGGCCGTGAACACTGAAGCTTTCTTT
CDR3aa: CASTGTGAVNTEAFF

j_gene: TRBJ1-4
d_gene: TRBD1
v_gene: TRBV6-5
abundance: -
CDR3nt: TGTGCAACCAGCGCCGGACAGGTTAATGAAAAACTGTTTTTT
CDR3aa: CATSAGQVNEKLFF

j_gene: TRBJ2-1
d_gene: TRBD2
v_gene: TRBV10-3
abundance: -
CDR3nt: TGTGCCATCAGTCTGCTAACATTAGCGGGAGGCTCCTACAATGAGCAGTTCTTC
CDR3aa: CAISLLTLAGGSYNEQFF